The sample holds one count of the clone carrying this TCR beta chain. Replicate sorted-subset PCRs were loaded with around 0.2 ug DNA, tens of thousands of T cell genomes. Data came from immunoSEQ multiplex PCR; TCRdb stores just in-frame clones and leaves some out. The sample includes more than 2,000,000 clones, approximately 95% of them seen just once. The data belong to a study of shared clonotypes between healthy human individuals. CDR1 is MNHEY, CDR2 SMNVEV, per germline (reference sequence). V trimming: 5 bases; J trimming: 2 bases; junction bases outside the gene matches: 8. The CDR3 is 15 residues long.

The chain combines TRBV27 with TRBJ1-2; TRBD1 matches at 7 bases. Sequencing was done on a sample of naive CD4+ T cells from PBMCs. The subset was: CD45RA+ positively selected. The origin of this receptor is a man between 18 and 35 years old in good health. Some clones in this sample may be carry-over from other donors' samples. In DNA form, the CDR3 reads TGTGCCAGCAGTACGCGGGACAGACAGAACTATGGCTACACCTTC. Protein sequence: CASSTRDRQNYGYTF.